This T cell receptor (beta chain) was sequenced during a study of blood T cell repertoires in COVID-19. About the study: The samples span acute and convalescent COVID-19 from the United States, Italy and Spain. The analysed material was cDNA or gDNA that came from T cells, B-cell-depleted T cells, or PBMCs.

As originally analysed: From reference gene primer amplification, estimates of nucleated cell counts were derived. TCRdb's copy holds only in-frame clones and misses some; the assay was immunoSEQ multiplex PCR. From that table come the V and J calls and clone size; the DNA was used to work out D and trimming. Of some 70,000 clones listed, 86% are singletons. CDR1 SGHRS and CDR2 YFSETQ come from the germline V gene. This CDR3 has 12 residues. The V gene lost 3 bases and the J gene lost 8 bases, with 8 bases spanning the gap. The sample consisted of peripheral blood. The rearrangement uses TRBV5-1 and TRBJ1-4; TRBD1 is a possible D gene (6 bases). The receptor's source is a man in his thirties or forties with acute or convalescent COVID-19. The CDR3 region is CASSSGTEKLFF. DNA of the CDR3: TGCGCCAGCAGCTCCGGGACAGAAAAACTGTTTTTT.